This is a list of T cell receptor beta chains from one sample in a study of control samples from healthy donors and cancer patients. Generated by immunoSEQ multiplex PCR, the TCRdb table keeps only in-frame clones and is missing some. The data hold 95,000 to 150,000 clones, with approximately 89% observed a single time. The sequenced material came from blood. Every receptor here comes from a man aged 55-75 years in good health. Each CDR3 is given with its conserved first and last residue. Fields, in order: CDR3 length, J gene, clone size, D gene, V gene, CDR3 protein, CDR3 DNA. D genes are given only for firm matches. Only some rows state a clone size, as once, few, many or a class for expanded clones.

len: 16
j_gene: TRBJ2-2
abundance: .
d_gene: .
v_gene: TRBV10-1
CDR3aa: CASSDFRTPNTGELFF
CDR3nt: TGCGCCAGCAGTGACTTCAGGACACCGAACACCGGGGAGCTGTTTTTT

len: 14
j_gene: TRBJ2-7
abundance: .
d_gene: TRBD1
v_gene: TRBV27
CDR3aa: CASRWTGRSYEQYF
CDR3nt: TGTGCCAGCAGATGGACAGGTCGTAGCTACGAGCAGTACTTC

len: 15
j_gene: TRBJ1-1
abundance: .
d_gene: TRBD1
v_gene: TRBV3-1/TRBV3-2
CDR3aa: CASSQGQGGGTEAFF
CDR3nt: TGTGCCAGCAGCCAAGGTCAGGGGGGGGGCACTGAAGCTTTCTTT

len: 15
j_gene: TRBJ1-2
abundance: .
d_gene: TRBD1
v_gene: TRBV7-8
CDR3aa: CASSPGQGGNYGYTF
CDR3nt: TGTGCCAGCAGCCCCGGACAGGGGGGTAACTATGGCTACACCTTC

len: 15
j_gene: TRBJ2-3
abundance: .
d_gene: .
v_gene: TRBV5-6
CDR3aa: CASSPGGGVTDTQYF
CDR3nt: TGTGCCAGCAGCCCAGGCGGAGGGGTAACAGATACGCAGTATTTT

len: 15
j_gene: TRBJ1-5
abundance: .
d_gene: .
v_gene: TRBV7-8
CDR3aa: CASSLEAGASQPQHF
CDR3nt: TGTGCCAGCAGCTTAGAGGCGGGAGCGAGTCAGCCCCAGCATTTT

len: 12
j_gene: TRBJ1-2
abundance: .
d_gene: .
v_gene: TRBV6-6
CDR3aa: CASSSDSYGYTF
CDR3nt: TGTGCCAGCAGTTCAGACTCCTATGGCTACACCTTC

len: 14
j_gene: TRBJ1-4
abundance: .
d_gene: .
v_gene: TRBV28
CDR3aa: CASSSGSTNEKLFF
CDR3nt: TGTGCCAGCAGTTCGGGCAGCACTAATGAAAAACTGTTTTTT

len: 16
j_gene: TRBJ2-5
abundance: few
d_gene: .
v_gene: TRBV3-1/TRBV3-2
CDR3aa: CASSQVGLGAGETQYF
CDR3nt: TGTGCCAGCAGCCAAGTCGGCCTAGGGGCTGGAGAGACCCAGTACTTC

len: 16
j_gene: TRBJ2-2
abundance: .
d_gene: .
v_gene: TRBV30
CDR3aa: CAWSVSLGSNTGELFF
CDR3nt: TGTGCCTGGAGTGTGAGTTTAGGCTCGAACACCGGGGAGCTGTTTTTT

len: 14
j_gene: TRBJ1-4
abundance: .
d_gene: .
v_gene: TRBV5-1
CDR3aa: CASSFSAYNEKLFF
CDR3nt: TGCGCCAGCAGCTTTTCGGCTTATAATGAAAAACTGTTTTTT

len: 14
j_gene: TRBJ1-5
abundance: .
d_gene: .
v_gene: TRBV18
CDR3aa: CASSPLSAGQPQHF
CDR3nt: TGTGCCAGCTCGCCCCTTTCTGCAGGTCAGCCCCAGCATTTT

len: 15
j_gene: TRBJ2-3
abundance: .
d_gene: TRBD2
v_gene: TRBV27
CDR3aa: CASSRLAGGPDTQYF
CDR3nt: TGTGCCAGCAGTCGACTAGCGGGGGGCCCGGATACGCAGTATTTT

len: 14
j_gene: TRBJ2-7
abundance: .
d_gene: .
v_gene: TRBV7-9
CDR3aa: CASSPPGLGDEQYF
CDR3nt: TGTGCCAGCAGCCCACCGGGTCTTGGAGACGAGCAGTACTTC

len: 17
j_gene: TRBJ2-3
abundance: .
d_gene: .
v_gene: TRBV23-1
CDR3aa: CASSQSSFDRCTDTQYF
CDR3nt: TGCGCCAGCAGTCAATCAAGTTTCGACAGGTGCACAGATACGCAGTATTTT

len: 12
j_gene: TRBJ1-5
abundance: .
d_gene: .
v_gene: TRBV6-2/TRBV6-3
CDR3aa: CASSFGDQPQHF
CDR3nt: TGTGCCAGCAGTTTTGGAGATCAGCCCCAGCATTTT

len: 15
j_gene: TRBJ2-7
abundance: .
d_gene: .
v_gene: TRBV5-1
CDR3aa: CASSLGDAGSYEQYF
CDR3nt: TGCGCCAGCAGCTTGGGGGACGCCGGGTCCTACGAGCAGTACTTC

len: 19
j_gene: TRBJ2-2
abundance: .
d_gene: TRBD2
v_gene: TRBV20-1
CDR3aa: CSASKSVRLAGANTGELFF
CDR3nt: TGCAGTGCTAGTAAGTCCGTACGGCTAGCGGGGGCAAACACCGGGGAGCTGTTTTTT

len: 13
j_gene: TRBJ1-4
abundance: .
d_gene: .
v_gene: TRBV28
CDR3aa: CASSAGADEKLFF
CDR3nt: TGTGCCAGCAGTGCGGGGGCGGATGAAAAACTGTTTTTT

len: 14
j_gene: TRBJ2-7
abundance: .
d_gene: .
v_gene: TRBV18
CDR3aa: CASSPSTNSYEQYF
CDR3nt: TGTGCCAGCTCACCATCGACAAATTCCTACGAGCAGTACTTC

len: 14
j_gene: TRBJ2-2
abundance: .
d_gene: .
v_gene: TRBV5-8
CDR3aa: CASSSSMGTGELFF
CDR3nt: TGTGCCAGCAGCTCCAGTATGGGCACCGGGGAGCTGTTTTTT

len: 16
j_gene: TRBJ1-5
abundance: .
d_gene: TRBD1
v_gene: TRBV28
CDR3aa: CASSYPTGLGNQPQHF
CDR3nt: TGTGCCAGCAGTTATCCGACAGGGCTGGGAAATCAGCCCCAGCATTTT

len: 13
j_gene: TRBJ1-2
abundance: .
d_gene: .
v_gene: TRBV2
CDR3aa: CASFLGGSSGYTF
CDR3nt: TGTGCCAGCTTCCTTGGGGGCTCCAGTGGCTACACCTTC

len: 14
j_gene: TRBJ2-7
abundance: .
d_gene: TRBD1
v_gene: TRBV28
CDR3aa: CASSFQDRDYEQYF
CDR3nt: TGTGCCAGCAGTTTTCAGGACAGGGACTACGAGCAGTACTTC

len: 15
j_gene: TRBJ1-3
abundance: .
d_gene: TRBD1
v_gene: TRBV3-1/TRBV3-2
CDR3aa: CASSLTGAEGNTIYF
CDR3nt: TGTGCCAGCAGCCTGACAGGGGCCGAAGGAAACACCATATATTTT

len: 14
j_gene: TRBJ2-5
abundance: .
d_gene: .
v_gene: TRBV30
CDR3aa: CAWSVRGLQETQYF
CDR3nt: TGTGCCTGGAGTGTACGAGGACTCCAAGAGACCCAGTACTTC

len: 16
j_gene: TRBJ1-2
abundance: .
d_gene: .
v_gene: TRBV7-2
CDR3aa: CASSPRLGVGNYGYTF
CDR3nt: TGTGCCAGCAGCCCCCGGTTGGGGGTGGGTAACTATGGCTACACCTTC

len: 15
j_gene: TRBJ1-3
abundance: .
d_gene: .
v_gene: TRBV7-2
CDR3aa: CASSLGPSSGNTIYF
CDR3nt: TGTGCCAGCAGCTTGGGGCCGAGCTCTGGAAACACCATATATTTT

len: 11
j_gene: TRBJ1-1
abundance: .
d_gene: .
v_gene: TRBV7-2
CDR3aa: CASSLYTEAFF
CDR3nt: TGTGCCAGCAGCCTATACACTGAAGCTTTCTTT

len: 14
j_gene: TRBJ1-4
abundance: .
d_gene: .
v_gene: TRBV19
CDR3aa: CASSMGYTNEKLFF
CDR3nt: TGTGCCAGTAGTATGGGGTATACTAATGAAAAACTGTTTTTT

len: 12
j_gene: TRBJ2-7
abundance: .
d_gene: TRBD1
v_gene: TRBV24-1
CDR3aa: CATTDRTYEQYF
CDR3nt: TGTGCCACAACGGACAGGACCTACGAGCAGTACTTC

len: 17
j_gene: TRBJ2-1
abundance: once
d_gene: .
v_gene: TRBV18
CDR3aa: CASSPDYHGGTYNEQFF
CDR3nt: TGTGCCAGCTCACCTGACTACCACGGGGGAACCTACAATGAGCAGTTCTTC

len: 17
j_gene: TRBJ1-2
abundance: .
d_gene: .
v_gene: TRBV30
CDR3aa: CAWSPQGSRGRPVGYTF
CDR3nt: TGTGCCTGGAGTCCCCAGGGGAGCAGGGGCCGGCCGGTGGGCTACACCTTC

len: 13
j_gene: TRBJ2-3
abundance: .
d_gene: .
v_gene: TRBV4-1
CDR3aa: CASSVQGVDTQYF
CDR3nt: TGCGCCAGCAGCGTCCAGGGTGTAGATACGCAGTATTTT

len: 19
j_gene: TRBJ2-3
abundance: .
d_gene: TRBD1
v_gene: TRBV7-2
CDR3aa: CASSLEGTGGLTYTDTQYF
CDR3nt: TGTGCCAGCAGCTTAGAAGGGACAGGGGGACTTACGTACACAGATACGCAGTATTTT

len: 13
j_gene: TRBJ2-7
abundance: few
d_gene: .
v_gene: TRBV19
CDR3aa: CASSTAGSYEQYF
CDR3nt: TGTGCCAGTAGTACGGCAGGCTCCTACGAGCAGTACTTC

len: 15
j_gene: TRBJ2-7
abundance: .
d_gene: .
v_gene: TRBV3-1/TRBV3-2
CDR3aa: CASSQEGSLTYEQYF
CDR3nt: TGTGCCAGCAGCCAAGAGGGCAGCCTAACCTACGAGCAGTACTTC

len: 15
j_gene: TRBJ1-4
abundance: .
d_gene: .
v_gene: TRBV28
CDR3aa: CASSIGSTGDEKLFF
CDR3nt: TGTGCCAGCAGCATTGGGTCGACCGGGGATGAAAAACTGTTTTTT

len: 16
j_gene: TRBJ2-2
abundance: .
d_gene: TRBD1
v_gene: TRBV14
CDR3aa: CASSRQGVSITGELFF
CDR3nt: TGTGCCAGCAGCCGACAGGGCGTTAGTATCACCGGGGAGCTGTTTTTT

len: 14
j_gene: TRBJ2-1
abundance: few
d_gene: .
v_gene: TRBV7-8
CDR3aa: CASSSPNPYNEQFF
CDR3nt: TGTGCCAGCAGCTCACCCAACCCGTACAATGAGCAGTTCTTC

len: 13
j_gene: TRBJ1-2
abundance: .
d_gene: TRBD1
v_gene: TRBV11-2
CDR3aa: CASSLQDRQGYTF
CDR3nt: TGTGCCAGCAGCTTACAGGACAGGCAGGGCTACACCTTC

len: 21
j_gene: TRBJ1-2
abundance: once
d_gene: .
v_gene: TRBV7-8
CDR3aa: CASSFLAVGSLAGQFGNGYTF
CDR3nt: TGTGCCAGCAGCTTCCTCGCCGTCGGGTCGCTAGCCGGACAGTTCGGTAATGGCTACACCTTC

len: 13
j_gene: TRBJ2-7
abundance: .
d_gene: TRBD2
v_gene: TRBV7-3
CDR3aa: CASSSSGGDEQYF
CDR3nt: TGTGCCAGCAGCTCGTCCGGGGGGGACGAGCAGTACTTC

len: 16
j_gene: TRBJ2-7
abundance: once
d_gene: TRBD2
v_gene: TRBV7-8
CDR3aa: CASSLGWGGSSYEQYF
CDR3nt: TGTGCCAGCAGCTTAGGTTGGGGGGGGTCCTCCTACGAGCAGTACTTC

len: 14
j_gene: TRBJ2-7
abundance: .
d_gene: TRBD1
v_gene: TRBV18
CDR3aa: CASSPQGTGLERYF
CDR3nt: TGTGCCAGCTCACCACAGGGGACAGGACTCGAGCGTTACTTC

len: 15
j_gene: TRBJ1-4
abundance: once
d_gene: TRBD1
v_gene: TRBV2
CDR3aa: CASSRQGMTNEKLFF
CDR3nt: TGTGCCAGCAGCAGACAGGGGATGACTAATGAAAAACTGTTTTTT

len: 15
j_gene: TRBJ1-3
abundance: .
d_gene: .
v_gene: TRBV9
CDR3aa: CASSPGGAWGNTIYF
CDR3nt: TGTGCCAGCAGCCCCGGGGGGGCGTGGGGAAACACCATATATTTT